A selection of T cell receptor beta chains follows, all from one sample in a study of long-term antiretroviral therapy in people with HIV. Measured with immunoSEQ multiplex PCR; TCRdb has only the in-frame clones, and not every one. The sample includes 30,000 to 40,000 clones, more than 60% of them seen just once. The source was unsorted PBMCs, collected 3.1 years after starting antiretroviral therapy. The source of these receptors is a woman aged 45 to 65 with HIV. CDR3s leave out the opening cysteine and the closing phenylalanine or tryptophan. A D gene is named only where the DNA matches it firmly.

>TRBV7-9|NA|TRBJ2-5
ASSPRDVGGRFSKETQY
>TRBV7-2|NA|TRBJ2-2
ASSPSRTANTGELF
>TRBV4-2|TRBD1|TRBJ2-2
ASRGQGKSGELF
>TRBV30|NA|TRBJ2-1
AWSRTYNEQF
>TRBV7-3|TRBD2|TRBJ2-1
ASSRTSDYNEQF
>TRBV5-4|NA|TRBJ2-3
ASSPVLYPLRASDTQY
>TRBV4-1|NA|TRBJ1-4
ASSHGREGDEKLF
>TRBV5-1|TRBD1|TRBJ1-1
ASSLVGQDMNTEAF
>TRBV5-1|NA|TRBJ1-3
ASSLGQVDTIY
>TRBV6-5|TRBD1|TRBJ1-2
ASSYSLQGAGGYT
>TRBV11-1|NA|TRBJ1-2
ASSFRERDYGYT
>TRBV10-3|TRBD1|TRBJ1-2
AISEWGDRGHYGYT
>TRBV7-3|NA|TRBJ1-1
ASSLLVGIPEAF
>TRBV10-3|TRBD2|TRBJ2-3
AISESTSGGTDTQY
>TRBV4-1|NA|TRBJ2-1
ASSQEKGANEQF
>TRBV19|NA|TRBJ2-2
ASSIVGTYPGELF
>TRBV6-6|NA|TRBJ2-1
ASSWGGYEQF
>TRBV9|TRBD2|TRBJ2-1
ASSLGRRGGNEQF
>TRBV6-5|NA|TRBJ2-5
ASSYGQGNSHPY
>TRBV5-8|TRBD2|TRBJ2-5
ASSPGLAGGVQETQY
>TRBV19|TRBD1|TRBJ1-2
ASSTRDRGLYGYT
>TRBV6-1|NA|TRBJ2-3
ASSKQGRTDTQY
>TRBV5-1|TRBD2|TRBJ2-1
ASSLGPASGGANEQF
>TRBV6-1|NA|TRBJ2-2
ASSEAGRNTGELF
>TRBV25-1|NA|TRBJ2-3
ASSEWGGSTDTQY
>TRBV9|TRBD2|TRBJ2-5
ASSGTSLQTQY
>TRBV19|TRBD2|TRBJ2-5
ASSSSGAFQETQY
>TRBV18|TRBD1|TRBJ1-1
ASGRGVVGEAF
>TRBV13|NA|TRBJ1-1
ASSDGGMNTEAF
>TRBV9|NA|TRBJ1-2
ASSVVVENYGYT
>TRBV5-1|NA|TRBJ2-1
ASSLDDNEQF
>TRBV13|TRBD1|TRBJ1-1
ASSLGLKGASDTEAF
>TRBV2|NA|TRBJ2-2
ASSAFWGYTGELF